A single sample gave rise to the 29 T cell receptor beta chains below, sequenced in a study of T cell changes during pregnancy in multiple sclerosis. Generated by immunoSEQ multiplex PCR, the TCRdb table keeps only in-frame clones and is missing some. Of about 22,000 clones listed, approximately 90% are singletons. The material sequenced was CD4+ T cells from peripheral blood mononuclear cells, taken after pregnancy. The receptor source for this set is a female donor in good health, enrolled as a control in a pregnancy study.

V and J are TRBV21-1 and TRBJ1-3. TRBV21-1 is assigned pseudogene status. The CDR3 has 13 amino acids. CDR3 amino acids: CARGAGAGNTIYF. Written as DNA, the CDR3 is TGTGCCAGGGGTGCGGGGGCTGGAAACACCATATATTTT.

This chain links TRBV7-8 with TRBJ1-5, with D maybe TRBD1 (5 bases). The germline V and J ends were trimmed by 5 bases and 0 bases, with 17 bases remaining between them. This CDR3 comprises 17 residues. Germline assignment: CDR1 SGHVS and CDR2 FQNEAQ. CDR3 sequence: CASSDRGGMFSNQPQHF. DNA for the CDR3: TGTGCCAGCAGCGATAGGGGCGGGATGTTTAGCAATCAGCCCCAGCATTTT.

CDR3 DNA sequence: TGTGCCAGCAGCTCCGATAGCAACAATGAGCAGTTCTTC. Residues: CASSSDSNNEQFF. The chain carries TRBV11-3 and TRBJ2-1, with D hard to call. The CDR3 runs 13 residues. V was shortened by 4 bases and J by 5 bases, with 9 bases between the two germline ends. Looked up from germline, CDR1 is SGHNT and CDR2 is YENEEA.

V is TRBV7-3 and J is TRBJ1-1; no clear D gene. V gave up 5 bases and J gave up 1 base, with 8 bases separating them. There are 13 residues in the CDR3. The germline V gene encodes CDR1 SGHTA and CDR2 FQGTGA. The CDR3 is CASSLLGNTEAFF. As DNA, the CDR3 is TGTGCCAGCAGCCTGCTCGGGAACACTGAAGCTTTCTTT.

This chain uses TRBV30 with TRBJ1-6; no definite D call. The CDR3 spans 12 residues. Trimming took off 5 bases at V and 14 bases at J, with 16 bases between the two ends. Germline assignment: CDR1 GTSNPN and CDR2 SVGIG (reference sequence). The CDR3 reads CAWFSTEGALHF. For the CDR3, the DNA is TGTGCCTGGTTTTCAACCGAGGGTGCCCTCCACTTT.

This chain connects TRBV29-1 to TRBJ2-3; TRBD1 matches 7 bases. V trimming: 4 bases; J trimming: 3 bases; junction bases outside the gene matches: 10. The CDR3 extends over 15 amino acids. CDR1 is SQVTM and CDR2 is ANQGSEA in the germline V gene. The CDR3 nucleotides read TGCAGCGTTGGCGAGGCACAGGGGATTACAGATACGCAGTATTTT. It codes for CSVGEAQGITDTQYF.

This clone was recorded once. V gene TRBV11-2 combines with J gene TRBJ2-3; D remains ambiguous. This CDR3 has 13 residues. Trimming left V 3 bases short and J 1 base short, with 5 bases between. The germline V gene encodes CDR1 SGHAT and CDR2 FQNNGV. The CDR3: CASSFTGTDTQYF. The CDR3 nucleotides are TGTGCCAGCAGCTTTACAGGCACAGATACGCAGTATTTT.

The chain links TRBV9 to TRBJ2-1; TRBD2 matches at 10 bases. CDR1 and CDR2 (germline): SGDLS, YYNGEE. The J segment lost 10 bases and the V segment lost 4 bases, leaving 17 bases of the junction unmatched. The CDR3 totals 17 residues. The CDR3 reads CASSPLTPSGGLGEQFF. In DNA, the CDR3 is TGTGCCAGCAGCCCACTAACGCCTAGCGGGGGCTTGGGCGAGCAGTTCTTC.

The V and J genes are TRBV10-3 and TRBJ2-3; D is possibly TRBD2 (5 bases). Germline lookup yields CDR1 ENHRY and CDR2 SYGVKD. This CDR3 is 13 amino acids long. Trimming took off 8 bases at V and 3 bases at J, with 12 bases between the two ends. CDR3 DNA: TGTGCCATCCAAGAGGGTGGGACAGATACGCAGTATTTT. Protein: CAIQEGGTDTQYF.

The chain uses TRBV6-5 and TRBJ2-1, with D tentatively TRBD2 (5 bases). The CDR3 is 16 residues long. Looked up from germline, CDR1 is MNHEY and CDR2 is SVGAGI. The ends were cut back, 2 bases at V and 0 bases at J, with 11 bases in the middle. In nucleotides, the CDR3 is TGTGCCAGCAGTTACGGGGAGATTCACTCCTACAATGAGCAGTTCTTC. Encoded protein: CASSYGEIHSYNEQFF.

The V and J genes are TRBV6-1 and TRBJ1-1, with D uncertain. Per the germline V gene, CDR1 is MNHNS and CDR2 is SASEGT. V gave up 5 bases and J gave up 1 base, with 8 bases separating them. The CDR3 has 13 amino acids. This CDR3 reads CASSLTANTEAFF. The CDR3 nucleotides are TGTGCCAGCAGTCTTACAGCGAACACTGAAGCTTTCTTT.

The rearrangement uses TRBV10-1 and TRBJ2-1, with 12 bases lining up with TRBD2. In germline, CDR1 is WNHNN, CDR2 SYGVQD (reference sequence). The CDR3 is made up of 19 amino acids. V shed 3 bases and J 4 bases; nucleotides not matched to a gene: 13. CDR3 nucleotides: TGCGCCAGCAGTGACCAAACTAGCGGGGGGTCCCTCGATTACAATGAGCAGTTCTTC. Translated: CASSDQTSGGSLDYNEQFF.

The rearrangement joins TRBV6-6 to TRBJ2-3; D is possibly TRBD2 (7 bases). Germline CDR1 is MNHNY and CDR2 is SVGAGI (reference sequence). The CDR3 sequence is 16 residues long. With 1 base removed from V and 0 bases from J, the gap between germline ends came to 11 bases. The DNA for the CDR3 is TGTGCCAGCAGTTACTTACGGGGGGCTAGCACAGATACGCAGTATTTT. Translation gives CASSYLRGASTDTQYF.

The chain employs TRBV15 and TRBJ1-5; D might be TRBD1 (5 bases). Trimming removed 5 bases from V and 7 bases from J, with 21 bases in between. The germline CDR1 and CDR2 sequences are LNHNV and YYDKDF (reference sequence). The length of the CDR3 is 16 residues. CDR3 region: CATSPKGGASHQPQHF. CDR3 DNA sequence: TGTGCCACCAGCCCTAAAGGAGGGGCTAGTCACCAGCCCCAGCATTTT.

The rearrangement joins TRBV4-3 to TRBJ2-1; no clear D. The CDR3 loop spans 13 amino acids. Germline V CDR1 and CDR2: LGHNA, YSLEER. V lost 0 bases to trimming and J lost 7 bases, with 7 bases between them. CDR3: CASSQDRLNEQFF. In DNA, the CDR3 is TGCGCCAGCAGCCAAGATCGCCTAAATGAGCAGTTCTTC.

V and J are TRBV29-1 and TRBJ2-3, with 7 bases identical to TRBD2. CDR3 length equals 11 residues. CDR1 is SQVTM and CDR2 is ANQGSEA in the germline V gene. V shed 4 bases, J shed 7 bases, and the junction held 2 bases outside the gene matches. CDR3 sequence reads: CSVGGGNTQYF. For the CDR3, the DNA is TGCAGCGTTGGGGGAGGGAATACGCAGTATTTT.

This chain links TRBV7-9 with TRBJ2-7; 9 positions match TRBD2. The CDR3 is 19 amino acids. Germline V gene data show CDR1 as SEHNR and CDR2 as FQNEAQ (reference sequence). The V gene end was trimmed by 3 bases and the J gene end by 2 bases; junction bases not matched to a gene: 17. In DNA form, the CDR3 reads TGTGCCAGCAGCTTTCTTACTAGCGGGCTGCCCAAGCGGGCCTACGAGCAGTACTTC. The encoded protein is CASSFLTSGLPKRAYEQYF.

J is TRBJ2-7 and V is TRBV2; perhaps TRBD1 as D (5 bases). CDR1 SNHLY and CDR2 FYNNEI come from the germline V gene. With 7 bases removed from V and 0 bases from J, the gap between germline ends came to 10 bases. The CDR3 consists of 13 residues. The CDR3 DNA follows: TGTGCCAGCATGGACACCCTCTCCTACGAGCAGTACTTC. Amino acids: CASMDTLSYEQYF.

The CDR3: CSVDGGLAGRETQYF. The CDR3 DNA is TGCAGCGTTGATGGGGGACTAGCGGGAAGGGAGACCCAGTACTTC. The gene calls are TRBV29-1 and TRBJ2-5, with 13 bases aligning to TRBD2. CDR1 and CDR2 from the germline V gene are SQVTM and ANQGSEA. With 3 bases clipped from V and 5 bases from J, the junction kept 6 bases outside the gene matches. The CDR3 is 15 amino acids.

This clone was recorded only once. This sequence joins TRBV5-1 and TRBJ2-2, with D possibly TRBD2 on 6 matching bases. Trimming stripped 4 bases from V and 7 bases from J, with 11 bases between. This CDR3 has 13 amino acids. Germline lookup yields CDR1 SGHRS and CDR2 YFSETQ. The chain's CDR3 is CASSLSGGGELFF. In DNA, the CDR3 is TGCGCCAGCAGCCTTAGCGGAGGCGGGGAGCTGTTTTTT.

The CDR3 region is CASSLAGVAEPGDTQYF. CDR3 DNA: TGTGCCAGCAGCTTAGCGGGGGTAGCGGAACCAGGGGATACGCAGTATTTT. The chain has TRBV7-2 and TRBJ2-3, with D possibly matching TRBD2 (6 bases). Trimming shortened V by 0 bases and J by 6 bases, and 19 bases separated the two germline ends. CDR1 SGHTA and CDR2 FQGNSA come from the germline V gene. The CDR3 consists of 17 residues.

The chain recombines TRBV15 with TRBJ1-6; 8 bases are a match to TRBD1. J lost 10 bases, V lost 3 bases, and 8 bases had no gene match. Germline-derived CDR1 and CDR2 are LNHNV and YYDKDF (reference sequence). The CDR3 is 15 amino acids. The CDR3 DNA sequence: TGTGCCACCAGCAGGAGCACAGGGGGGGACTCACCCCTCCACTTT. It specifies CATSRSTGGDSPLHF. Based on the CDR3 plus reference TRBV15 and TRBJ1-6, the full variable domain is DAMVIQNPRYQVTQFGKPVTLSCSQTLNHNVMYWYQQKSSQAPKLLFHYYDKDFNNEADTPDNFQSRRPNTSFCFLDIRSPGLGDTAMYLCATSRSTGGDSPLHFGNGTRLTVT.

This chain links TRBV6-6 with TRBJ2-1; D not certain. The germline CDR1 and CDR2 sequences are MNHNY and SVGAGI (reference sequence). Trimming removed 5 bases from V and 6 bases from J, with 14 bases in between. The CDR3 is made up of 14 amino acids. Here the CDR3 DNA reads TGTGCCAGCAGTCCAAAGACCCTAGGCAATGAGCAGTTCTTC. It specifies CASSPKTLGNEQFF.

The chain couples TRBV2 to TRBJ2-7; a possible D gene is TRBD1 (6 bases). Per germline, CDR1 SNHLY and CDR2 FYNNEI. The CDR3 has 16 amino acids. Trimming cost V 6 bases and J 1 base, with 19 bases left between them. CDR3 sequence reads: CASRRHDRLLSYEQYF. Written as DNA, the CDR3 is TGTGCCAGCAGGAGGCACGACAGGCTCTTGTCCTACGAGCAGTACTTC. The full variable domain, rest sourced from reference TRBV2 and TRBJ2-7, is EPEVTQTPSHQVTQMGQEVILRCVPISNHLYFYWYRQILGQKVEFLVSFYNNEISEKSEIFDDQFSVERPDGSNFTLKIRSTKLEDSAMYFCASRRHDRLLSYEQYFGPGTRLTVT.

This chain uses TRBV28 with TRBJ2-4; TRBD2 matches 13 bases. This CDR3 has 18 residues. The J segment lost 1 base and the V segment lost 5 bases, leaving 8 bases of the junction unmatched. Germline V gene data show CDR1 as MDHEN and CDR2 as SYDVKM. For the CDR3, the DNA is TGTGCCAGCAGTCCACTAGCGGGAGGGACTCCCGCCAAAAACATTCAGTACTTC. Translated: CASSPLAGGTPAKNIQYF.

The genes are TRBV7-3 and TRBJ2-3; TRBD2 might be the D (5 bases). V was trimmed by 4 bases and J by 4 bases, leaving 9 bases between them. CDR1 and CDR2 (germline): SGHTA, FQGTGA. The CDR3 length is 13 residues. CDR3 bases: TGTGCCAGCAGCTGGACTCCTTCAGATACGCAGTATTTT. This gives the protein CASSWTPSDTQYF.

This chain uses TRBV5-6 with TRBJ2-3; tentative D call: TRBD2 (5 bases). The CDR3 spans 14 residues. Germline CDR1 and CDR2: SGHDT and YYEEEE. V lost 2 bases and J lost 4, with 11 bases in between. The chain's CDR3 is CASSLSLASDTQYF. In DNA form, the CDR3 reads TGTGCCAGCAGCTTATCGCTAGCATCAGATACGCAGTATTTT.

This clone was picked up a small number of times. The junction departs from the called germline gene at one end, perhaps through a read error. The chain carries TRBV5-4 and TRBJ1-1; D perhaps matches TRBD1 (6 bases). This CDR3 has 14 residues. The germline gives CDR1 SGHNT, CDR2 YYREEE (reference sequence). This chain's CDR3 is CASSPRTGNSEAFF. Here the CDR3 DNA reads TGTGCCAGCAGCCCCCGCACAGGGAACTCTGAAGCTTTCTTT.

In DNA form, the CDR3 reads TGTGCCATCAGTGAGTCACTAGCGGCGACAGTGGAGCAGTACTTC. Translated, it gives CAISESLAATVEQYF. J is TRBJ2-7 and V is TRBV10-3; 8 bases fit TRBD2. Germline V gives CDR1 ENHRY, CDR2 SYGVKD. The CDR3 length is 15 residues. V was clipped by 0 bases and J by 7 bases; unmatched bases: 8.